The sample holds many counts of the clone carrying this T cell receptor beta chain. Its antigen is currently unknown. The data derive from a study of regulatory T cells in long-lasting Graves disease. Study-level information: Graves' patients diagnosed newly had used antithyroid drugs under 3 months. The study, taken as a whole, reports: Favored usage of TRBV28, TRBJ1-2 and TRBJ2-5 was recorded in persistent disease.

This sample's time point: newly diagnosed GD, antithyroid drugs for less than 3 months. The TCR library was prepared using RNA isolated from PBMCs. Graves' disease was diagnosed by American Thyroid Association guidelines. The CDR3 consists of 15 residues. In germline, CDR1 is LGHDT, CDR2 YNNKEL (reference sequence). V lost 4 bases and J 3 bases, leaving 10 bases between the germline ends. Both iRepertoire HTBI primers and Arm-PCR of CDR3 regions were used to build the TCR beta libraries. Each CDR3 protein is one row after TCRdb ran MiXCR on the multiplex PCR reads. This repertoire shows some 500,000 distinct CDR3 sequences, roughly 15% found once; its top ten account for around 25%. In addition, the sample was reused for a study of T cells in Graves' hyperthyroidism and ophthalmopathy. That paper notes: A set of HTBI primers served as the primers for a first-round RT-PCR of the TCR CDR3.

The sample in question was peripheral blood mononuclear cells (PBMCs), obtained at new diagnosis, from a patient treated with antithyroid drugs. This sequence joins TRBV3-1 and TRBJ1-6; no reliable D call. The receptor was isolated from a woman aged 35 to 60 with Graves disease. CDR3 amino acids: CASSRREDYNSPLHF. The CDR3, as DNA: TGTGCCAGCAGCCGTCGGGAGGACTATAATTCACCCCTCCACTTT. The whole variable domain, remainder taken from reference TRBV3-1 and TRBJ1-6, is DTAVSQTPKYLVTQMGNDKSIKCEQNLGHDTMYWYKQDSKKFLKIMFSYNNKELIINETVPNRFSPKSPDKAHLNLHINSLELGDSAVYFCASSRREDYNSPLHFGNGTRLTVT.